Following are 7 T cell receptor beta chains from one sample sequenced in a study of blood T cell repertoires in COVID-19. Generated by immunoSEQ multiplex PCR, the TCRdb table keeps only in-frame clones and is missing some. The sample holds approximately 280,000 clones, around nine tenths seen once. The sample consisted of peripheral blood. The receptors originated from a woman in her fifties or sixties with acute or convalescent COVID-19.

This chain connects TRBV6-1 to TRBJ1-2, with D uncertain. The germline V gene encodes CDR1 MNHNS and CDR2 SASEGT. This CDR3 has 14 residues. V was shortened by 0 bases and J by 8 bases, with 13 bases between the two germline ends. The CDR3 region is CASSEAVVFYGYTF. The CDR3 bases are TGTGCCAGCAGTGAAGCGGTCGTGTTCTACGGCTACACCTTC.

The chain links TRBV5-4 to TRBJ2-2; tentative D call: TRBD1 (6 bases). V lost 0 bases and J 1 base, leaving 7 bases between the germline ends. Germline loops: CDR1 SGHNT, CDR2 YYREEE (reference sequence). The CDR3 has 15 residues. The CDR3 region is CASSLGTVNTGELFF. The CDR3 DNA reads TGTGCCAGCAGCTTGGGGACAGTGAACACCGGGGAGCTGTTTTTT.

This CDR3 reads CASSLRGEETQYF. The DNA for the CDR3 is TGTGCCAGCAGCTTGCGGGGAGAAGAGACCCAGTACTTC. V usage is TRBV11-3 and J usage is TRBJ2-5; a weak D match, TRBD2 (6 bases). The V and J ends lost 3 bases and 3 bases respectively, with 8 bases between them. Germline-derived CDR1 and CDR2 are SGHNT and YENEEA. CDR3 length: 13 amino acids.

This sequence joins TRBV13 and TRBJ2-5; D is ambiguous. CDR1 and CDR2 (germline): PRHDT, FYEKMQ (reference sequence). The CDR3 runs to 14 residues. Trimming removed 1 base from V and 1 base from J, with 7 bases in between. The CDR3 loop reads CASSLVTTQETQYF. In nucleotides, the CDR3 is TGTGCCAGCAGCTTAGTCACTACCCAAGAGACCCAGTACTTC.

The chain employs TRBV5-1 and TRBJ1-5, with D maybe TRBD1 (6 bases). The CDR3 is 15 residues long. Germline lookup yields CDR1 SGHRS and CDR2 YFSETQ. V shed 0 bases and J shed 3 bases, with 10 bases lying between them. The CDR3 coding sequence is TGCGCCAGCAGCTTGGCATCAGGGGTCAATCAGCCCCAGCATTTT. This encodes CASSLASGVNQPQHF.

The rearrangement uses TRBV5-6 and TRBJ2-1; TRBD2 matches 10 bases. Trimming removed 0 bases from V and 1 base from J; junction bases left unmatched: 1. The length of the CDR3 is 16 residues. Germline loops: CDR1 SGHDT, CDR2 YYEEEE. The CDR3 bases are TGTGCCAGCAGCTTGGGACTAGCGGGTTCCTACAATGAGCAGTTCTTC. This codes for CASSLGLAGSYNEQFF.

This chain uses TRBV6-5 with TRBJ2-5, with 8 bases aligning to TRBD2. The CDR3 runs 12 residues. J was trimmed by 5 bases and V by 6 bases; bases with no gene match: 2. The germline V gene encodes CDR1 MNHEY and CDR2 SVGAGI. DNA of the CDR3: TGTGCCAGCAGCCGCGGGAGGGAGACCCAGTACTTC. Translation: CASSRGRETQYF.